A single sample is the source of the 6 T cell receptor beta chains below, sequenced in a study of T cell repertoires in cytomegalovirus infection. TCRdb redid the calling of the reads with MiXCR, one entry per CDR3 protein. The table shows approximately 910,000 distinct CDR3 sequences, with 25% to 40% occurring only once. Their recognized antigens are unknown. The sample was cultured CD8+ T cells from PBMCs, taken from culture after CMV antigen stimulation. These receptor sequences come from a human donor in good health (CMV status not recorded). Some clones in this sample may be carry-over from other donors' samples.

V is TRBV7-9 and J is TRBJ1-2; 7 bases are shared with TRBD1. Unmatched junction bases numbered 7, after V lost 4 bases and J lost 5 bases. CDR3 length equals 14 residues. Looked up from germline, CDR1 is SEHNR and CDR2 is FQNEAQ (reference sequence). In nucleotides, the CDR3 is TGTGCCAGCAGCTCCAAGGGACAGCTTTATGGCTACACCTTC. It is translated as CASSSKGQLYGYTF.

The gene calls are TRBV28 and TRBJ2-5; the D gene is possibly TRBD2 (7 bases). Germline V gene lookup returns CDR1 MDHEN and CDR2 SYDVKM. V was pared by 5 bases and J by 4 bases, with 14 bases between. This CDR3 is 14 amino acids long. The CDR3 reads CASSQFRGAETQYF. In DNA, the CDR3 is TGTGCCAGCAGTCAGTTCCGGGGGGCAGAGACCCAGTACTTC.

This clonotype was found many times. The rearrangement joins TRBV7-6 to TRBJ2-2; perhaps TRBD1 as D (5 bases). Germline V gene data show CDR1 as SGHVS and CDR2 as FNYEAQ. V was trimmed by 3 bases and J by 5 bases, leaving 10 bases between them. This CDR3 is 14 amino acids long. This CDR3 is CASSFKGVTGELFF. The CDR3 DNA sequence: TGTGCCAGCAGCTTCAAAGGGGTGACCGGGGAGCTGTTTTTT.

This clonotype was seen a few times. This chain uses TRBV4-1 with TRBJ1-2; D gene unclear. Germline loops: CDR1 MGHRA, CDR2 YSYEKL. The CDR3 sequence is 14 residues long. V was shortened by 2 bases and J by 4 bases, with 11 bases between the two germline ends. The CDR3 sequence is CASSQNGRVYGYTF. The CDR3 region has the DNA TGCGCCAGCAGCCAAAACGGGAGGGTCTATGGCTACACCTTC.

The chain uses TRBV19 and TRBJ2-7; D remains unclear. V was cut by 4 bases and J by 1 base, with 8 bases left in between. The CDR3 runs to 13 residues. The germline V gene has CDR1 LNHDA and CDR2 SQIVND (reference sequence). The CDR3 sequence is CASSTVTSYEQYF. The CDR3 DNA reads TGTGCCAGTAGTACGGTCACATCCTACGAGCAGTACTTC.

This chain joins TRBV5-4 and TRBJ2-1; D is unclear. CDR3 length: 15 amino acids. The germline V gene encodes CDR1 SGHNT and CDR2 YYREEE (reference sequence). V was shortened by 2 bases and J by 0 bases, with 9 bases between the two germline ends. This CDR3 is CASSLTATSYNEQFF. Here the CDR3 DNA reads TGTGCCAGCAGCTTAACAGCCACCTCCTACAATGAGCAGTTCTTC.